This T cell receptor (beta chain) was captured by sequencing in a study of patients and donors after allogeneic stem cell transplantation. TCRdb ran MiXCR on the RT-PCR reads and lists one entry per CDR3 protein. The sample carries about 72,000 distinct CDR3 sequences, approximately 25% recorded once. Trimming took off 5 bases at V and 0 bases at J, with 11 bases between the two ends. Germline V lookup: CDR1 SEHNR, CDR2 FQNEAQ (reference sequence). The CDR3 is 16 residues long. Sequences were obtained from blood, either unsorted or a sorted T cell fraction (not recorded which). This chain connects TRBV7-9 to TRBJ2-6; a weak D match, TRBD1 (5 bases). The origin of this receptor is a human donor who was either an allogeneic HSCT recipient or a stem cell or donor lymphocyte infusion donor (not recorded which). It is not recorded whose cells these are; they may come from a transplant donor. The CDR3: CASSTNTGSGANVLTF. In DNA, the CDR3 is TGTGCCAGCAGCACAAACACAGGCTCTGGGGCCAACGTCCTGACTTTC.